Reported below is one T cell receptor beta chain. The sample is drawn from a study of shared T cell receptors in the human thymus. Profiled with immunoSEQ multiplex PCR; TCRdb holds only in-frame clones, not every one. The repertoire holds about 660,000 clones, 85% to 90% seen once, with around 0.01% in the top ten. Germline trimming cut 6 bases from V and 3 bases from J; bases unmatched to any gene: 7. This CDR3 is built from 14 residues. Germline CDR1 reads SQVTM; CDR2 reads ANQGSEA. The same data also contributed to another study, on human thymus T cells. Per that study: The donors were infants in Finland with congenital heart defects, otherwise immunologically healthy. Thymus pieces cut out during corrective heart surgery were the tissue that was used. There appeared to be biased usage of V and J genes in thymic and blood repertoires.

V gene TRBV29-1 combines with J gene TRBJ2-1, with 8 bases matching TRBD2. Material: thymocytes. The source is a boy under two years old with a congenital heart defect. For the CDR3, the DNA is TGCAGCGTCTATACTAGCGGATACTACAATGAGCAGTTCTTC. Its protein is CSVYTSGYYNEQFF.